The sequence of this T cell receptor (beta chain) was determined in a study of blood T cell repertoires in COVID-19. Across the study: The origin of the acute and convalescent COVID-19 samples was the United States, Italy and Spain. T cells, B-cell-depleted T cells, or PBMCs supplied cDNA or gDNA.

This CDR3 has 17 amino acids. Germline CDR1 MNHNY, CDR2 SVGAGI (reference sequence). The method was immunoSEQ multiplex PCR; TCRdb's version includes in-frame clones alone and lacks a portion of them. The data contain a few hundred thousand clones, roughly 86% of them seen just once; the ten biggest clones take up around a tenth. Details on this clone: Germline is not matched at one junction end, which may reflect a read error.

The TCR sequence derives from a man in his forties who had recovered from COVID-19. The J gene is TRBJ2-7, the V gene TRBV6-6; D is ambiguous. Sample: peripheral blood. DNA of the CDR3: TGTGCCAGCAGTCCAAGACACTCGCGATCCCTTTCCTACGAGCAGTATTTC. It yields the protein CASSPRHSRSLSYEQYF.